Presented here are 27 T cell receptor beta chains from one specimen sequenced in a study of regulatory T cells in long-lasting Graves disease. To make TCR beta libraries, researchers used iRepertoire HTBI primers and Arm-PCR of CDR3 regions. Using its own MiXCR run on the multiplex PCR reads, TCRdb lists one record per CDR3 protein. This repertoire shows 400,000 to 500,000 distinct CDR3 sequences, approximately 15% found once; its top ten account for roughly 15%. Time point here: newly diagnosed GD, antithyroid drugs for less than 3 months. PBMC-derived RNA was used for the TCR library. Separately, the same data were catalogued under a study of T cells in Graves' hyperthyroidism and ophthalmopathy.

Sequencing used peripheral blood mononuclear cells (PBMCs), obtained at new diagnosis, from a patient treated with antithyroid drugs. The receptors shown here come from a woman between 45 and 65 years old with Graves disease.

This clonotype showed up just a few times. The gene calls are TRBV5-1 and TRBJ2-5; D is ambiguous. Between the trimmed V and J ends, which lost 4 bases and 2 bases, there was a span of 12 bases. The germline V gene has CDR1 SGHRS and CDR2 YFSETQ. This CDR3 contains 14 residues. CDR3 loop: CASSTSGHQETQYF. For the CDR3, the DNA is TGCGCCAGCAGCACCTCGGGCCATCAAGAGACCCAGTACTTC.

This clonotype came up many times. This sequence joins TRBV24-1 and TRBJ2-2; 8 bases map to TRBD1. This CDR3 has 18 residues. J gave up 1 base and V 4 bases, and 10 bases lay outside the gene matches. CDR1 is KGHDR and CDR2 is SFDVKD in the germline V gene. The DNA of the CDR3 is TGTGCCACCAGTGACCTGGACAGGGTTGTGGTGAACACCGGGGAGCTGTTTTTT. It translates to CATSDLDRVVVNTGELFF.

This rearrangement joins TRBV6-4 to TRBJ1-5; D remains unclear. Germline V gene lookup returns CDR1 MRHNA and CDR2 SNTAGT. The CDR3 loop spans 14 amino acids. Trimming cost V 3 bases and J 6 bases, with 12 bases left between them. The CDR3 DNA reads TGTGCCAGCAGTGAGTGGGGATTGGGTCAGCCCCAGCATTTT. This sequence encodes CASSEWGLGQPQHF.

Many counts were recorded for this clonotype. The chain combines TRBV2 with TRBJ2-5; the match to TRBD2 covers 11 bases. Per germline, CDR1 SNHLY and CDR2 FYNNEI. Losses at the gene ends were 6 bases for V and 4 bases for J; bases not matched to a gene: 7. The CDR3 has 15 residues. The CDR3 nucleotides read TGTGCCAGCAGCGGACTAGCGGGTGAAGGAGAGACCCAGTACTTC. Translation: CASSGLAGEGETQYF.

This clonotype showed up many times. The rearrangement uses TRBV6-2 or TRBV6-3 and TRBJ1-1; a possible D gene is TRBD1 (6 bases). V gave up 4 bases and J gave up 5 bases, with 11 bases separating them. This CDR3 region has 13 residues. Germline CDR1 MNHEY, CDR2 SVGEGT. The CDR3, as DNA: TGTGCCAGCAGTTGGGGGGGCTTAACTGAAGCTTTCTTT. It yields the protein CASSWGGLTEAFF.

This clonotype was recorded at least ten times. This chain links TRBV27 with TRBJ2-3, with TRBD1 matching over 8 bases. The junction had 8 bases not matched to a gene; V was cut back by 0 bases and J by 0 bases. The CDR3 runs to 18 residues. Looked up from germline, CDR1 is MNHEY and CDR2 is SMNVEV (reference sequence). The CDR3 reads CASSLSPGQGLSTDTQYF. CDR3 coding DNA: TGTGCCAGCAGTTTATCCCCAGGACAGGGCCTAAGCACAGATACGCAGTATTTT.

Comments on this clonotype: A much larger clone differs from this one at a single base, so this may be a read error. The chain joins TRBV28 to TRBJ2-7, with 16 bases fitting TRBD2. The germline gives CDR1 MDHEN, CDR2 SYDVKM. V dropped 2 bases and J dropped 4; count of bases not matched to a gene: 8. The length of the CDR3 is 18 residues. CDR3 sequence reads: CASSLRAGTSGREYEQYF. CDR3 coding DNA: TGTGCCAGCAGTTTAAGAGCCGGGACTAGCGGGAGGGAATACGAGCAGTACTTC.

The rearrangement joins TRBV29-1 to TRBJ1-3; D is unclear. Deletions cut 6 bases from V and 0 bases from J, with 15 bases between. This CDR3 is built from 15 residues. Germline V gene data show CDR1 as SQVTM and CDR2 as ANQGSEA. The chain's CDR3 is CSVASDTSSGNTIYF. CDR3 bases: TGCAGCGTCGCCTCCGACACATCCTCTGGAAACACCATATATTTT.

The chain is built from TRBV9 and TRBJ2-5; 8 nucleotides agree with TRBD2. Germline V gene data show CDR1 as SGDLS and CDR2 as YYNGEE. V was clipped by 6 bases and J by 0 bases; unmatched bases: 4. The CDR3 sequence is 14 residues long. CDR3 amino acids: CASKGSGNQETQYF. Written as DNA, the CDR3 is TGTGCCAGCAAGGGTAGCGGGAACCAAGAGACCCAGTACTTC.

At least ten counts were recorded for this clonotype. The rearrangement uses TRBV7-9 and TRBJ2-7; 7 bases are shared with TRBD1. V shed 5 bases and J 0 bases; nucleotides not matched to a gene: 7. The CDR3 is made up of 15 amino acids. Per the germline V gene, CDR1 is SEHNR and CDR2 is FQNEAQ (reference sequence). The CDR3: CASSLIRDSSYEQYF. CDR3 coding DNA: TGTGCCAGCAGCCTAATTAGGGACAGCTCCTACGAGCAGTACTTC.

There are many counts of this clonotype. This chain joins TRBV2 and TRBJ2-5; 7 bases align to TRBD2. With V trimmed by 3 bases and J by 0 bases, 1 base remained unmatched. This CDR3 is built from 14 residues. Per germline, CDR1 SNHLY and CDR2 FYNNEI. For the CDR3, the DNA is TGTGCCAGCAGTGAGCGGGAGTACCAAGAGACCCAGTACTTC. This sequence encodes CASSEREYQETQYF.

This clonotype was seen at least ten times. V is TRBV7-9 and J is TRBJ2-3; D remains ambiguous. V shed 5 bases and J shed 0 bases, with 15 bases lying between them. This CDR3 is built from 16 residues. The germline V gene has CDR1 SEHNR and CDR2 FQNEAQ (reference sequence). CDR3 protein: CASSRNSASSTDTQYF. In nucleotides, the CDR3 is TGTGCCAGCAGCCGAAACTCAGCGAGTAGCACAGATACGCAGTATTTT.

This clonotype was seen at least ten times. The chain joins TRBV29-1 to TRBJ2-7, with TRBD1 matching over 12 bases. CDR3 length equals 17 residues. V shed 0 bases, J shed 0 bases, and the junction held 6 bases outside the gene matches. The germline V gene has CDR1 SQVTM and CDR2 ANQGSEA. This CDR3 reads CSVEDRDRGLSSYEQYF. The CDR3 nucleotides are TGCAGCGTTGAAGATCGGGACAGGGGGCTAAGCTCCTACGAGCAGTACTTC.

J is TRBJ2-5 and V is TRBV12-3 or TRBV12-4, with D possibly called TRBD1 or TRBD2 (7 bases each). Trimming removed 6 bases at V and 1 base at J, with 18 bases between. The CDR3 sequence is 16 residues long. CDR3 bases: TGTGCCAGCAGGGAACAGGGGAGGGGTTTCCAAGAGACCCAGTACTTC. Translation gives CASREQGRGFQETQYF.

This chain uses TRBV27 with TRBJ1-5; D gene uncertain. CDR1 is MNHEY, CDR2 SMNVEV, per germline (reference sequence). CDR3 length equals 13 residues. Trimming left V 0 bases short and J 10 bases short, with 10 bases between. The CDR3 DNA follows: TGTGCCAGCAGTTTATCTACAATCAGCCCCCAGCATTTT. The encoded protein is CASSLSTISPQHF.

This clonotype was seen at least ten times. The chain couples TRBV28 to TRBJ2-2; 7 nucleotides agree with TRBD2. This CDR3 is 16 amino acids long. The germline V gene has CDR1 MDHEN and CDR2 SYDVKM. V lost 2 bases, J lost 1 base, and 4 bases stayed unmatched. CDR3 nucleotide sequence: TGTGCCAGCAGTTTAATGGGGGGGTTGAACACCGGGGAGCTGTTTTTT. Translated: CASSLMGGLNTGELFF.

For this clonotype: This sequence may be a read error, since a much larger clone differs from it by one base. The rearrangement links TRBV18 to TRBJ2-1, with D perhaps matching TRBD2 (5 bases). CDR3 size: 14 residues. CDR1 is KGHSH and CDR2 is LQKENI in the germline V gene. CDR3: CASSPPSGLLERFF. In DNA form, the CDR3 reads TGTGCCAGCTCACCACCCTCCGGACTCCTCGAGCGGTTCTTC. Based on the CDR3 plus reference TRBV18 and TRBJ2-1, the full variable domain is NAGVMQNPRHLVRRRGQEARLRCSPMKGHSHVYWYRQLPEEGLKFMVYLQKENIIDESGMPKERFSAEFPKEGPSILRIQQVVRGDSAAYFCASSPPSGLLERFFGPGTRLTVL.

This clonotype was counted only a few times. The rearrangement joins TRBV20-1 to TRBJ2-2; D is unresolved. The CDR3 runs 13 residues. Germline CDR1 DFQATT, CDR2 SNEGSKA (reference sequence). Trimming took off 5 bases at V and 6 bases at J, with 13 bases between the two ends. CDR3 sequence: CSARQWASGELFF. As DNA, the CDR3 is TGCAGTGCTCGTCAGTGGGCGTCCGGGGAGCTGTTTTTT.

This clonotype was observed many times. CDR3 DNA sequence: TGTGCCAGCAGTAGAAGTAGCGGTCGCTCCTACAATGAGCAGTTCTTC. This translates into CASSRSSGRSYNEQFF. The chain is built from TRBV6-1 and TRBJ2-1, with D maybe TRBD2 (6 bases). CDR1 and CDR2 (germline): MNHNS, SASEGT. V lost 5 bases, J lost 0 bases, and 14 bases lay in between. This CDR3 spans 16 amino acids.

Of note for this clonotype: A much larger clone sits a single nucleotide away, making a read error possible. V gene TRBV28 combines with J gene TRBJ2-5, with a possible D match to TRBD2 (5 bases). The J call may be mistaken, given a closer DNA end match to TRBJ2-7. The CDR3 runs to 15 residues. Per germline, CDR1 MDHEN and CDR2 SYDVKM. This CDR3 is CASRTSDSDGSEQYF. For the CDR3, the DNA is TGTGCCAGCAGGACCTCGGATAGCGATGGTTCCGAGCAGTACTTC.

This clonotype was observed at least ten times. The V call is TRBV5-1, the J call TRBJ1-2, with D possibly TRBD1 on 6 matching bases. Germline loops: CDR1 SGHRS, CDR2 YFSETQ. The V end lost 1 base, the J end lost 4 bases, and 20 bases lay between the germline ends. The CDR3 loop spans 17 amino acids. CDR3 residues: CASSLMDRGAQVYGYTF. As DNA, the CDR3 is TGCGCCAGCAGCTTGATGGATCGGGGGGCGCAGGTCTATGGCTACACCTTC.

In its sample, this clonotype was seen many times. The chain joins TRBV6-2 or TRBV6-3 to TRBJ1-1, with D uncertain. CDR3 length equals 15 residues. Trimming took 5 bases from V and 6 from J, leaving 19 bases between them. CDR1 and CDR2 (germline): MNHEY, SVGEGT. As DNA, the CDR3 is TGTGCCAGCAGTGGAAGACCCCCCAAGATCCCTGAAGCTTTCTTT. This gives the protein CASSGRPPKIPEAFF.

This clonotype was seen more than once but under ten times. V is TRBV5-4 and J is TRBJ2-7, with D tentatively TRBD1 (6 bases). Germline V lookup: CDR1 SGHNT, CDR2 YYREEE (reference sequence). Trimming cost V 4 bases and J 5 bases, with 13 bases left between them. The CDR3 loop spans 13 amino acids. The CDR3 loop is CASSLQGIDEQYF. CDR3 DNA sequence: TGTGCCAGCAGCCTACAGGGAATAGACGAGCAGTACTTC.

The sample holds a few counts of this clonotype. The chain is built from TRBV4-2 and TRBJ2-2; 15 nucleotides line up with TRBD2. The germline CDR1 and CDR2 sequences are LGHNA and YNFKEQ. The CDR3 is 17 amino acids. The V segment lost 1 base and the J segment 5 bases; nucleotides outside the gene matches: 2. The CDR3 loop is CASSQVGLAGGTGELFF. The CDR3 nucleotides are TGTGCCAGCAGCCAAGTCGGACTAGCGGGAGGGACCGGGGAGCTGTTTTTT.

Ten or more counts support this clonotype. The chain recombines TRBV28 with TRBJ2-3; unclear D gene. The V gene's germline CDR1 is MDHEN and CDR2 SYDVKM. V was shortened by 5 bases and J by 2 bases, with 11 bases between the two germline ends. The CDR3 length is 14 residues. The CDR3 reads CASSIGRITDTQYF. The DNA for the CDR3 is TGTGCCAGCAGTATTGGACGAATCACAGATACGCAGTATTTT.

The chain's CDR3 is CASSSAGAPTPSGNTIYF. DNA of the CDR3: TGTGCCAGCAGCTCAGCAGGGGCCCCAACACCCTCTGGAAACACCATATATTTT. J is TRBJ1-3 and V is TRBV7-9, with D maybe TRBD1 (6 bases). Trimming cost V 4 bases and J 0 bases, with 19 bases left between them. Germline CDR1 and CDR2: SEHNR and FQNEAQ (reference sequence). The CDR3 runs 18 residues.

The CDR3 DNA is TGCGCCAGCAGCTTGGCCGTACAGGCGAATGAAAAACTGTTTTTT. Protein sequence: CASSLAVQANEKLFF. J is TRBJ1-4 and V is TRBV5-1, with D perhaps matching TRBD1 (5 bases). This CDR3 contains 15 residues. V was clipped by 0 bases and J by 5 bases, with 11 bases between them. Germline V CDR1 and CDR2: SGHRS, YFSETQ.